These 20 T cell receptor beta chains share one sample of origin, sequenced in a study of T cell responses to AZD1222 COVID-19 vaccine. Using immunoSEQ multiplex PCR, the repertoire was profiled, and TCRdb retains in-frame clones only, with some absent. The table has more than 60,000 clones, roughly 88% seen once; the top ten hold around 18%. The sample in question was peripheral blood, obtained on day 0 of AZD1222 vaccination. Receptor source: an adult in good health.

J is TRBJ1-1 and V is TRBV7-3; D remains unclear. The CDR3 has 14 residues. Germline-derived CDR1 and CDR2 are SGHTA and FQGTGA. V was pared by 5 bases and J by 1 base, with 11 bases between. CDR3 sequence reads: CASSPQVQNTEAFF. The DNA of the CDR3 is TGTGCCAGCAGCCCCCAGGTTCAGAACACTGAAGCTTTCTTT.

V and J are TRBV24-1 and TRBJ2-2; tentative D call: TRBD2 (6 bases). Germline CDR1 KGHDR, CDR2 SFDVKD. V was shortened by 0 bases and J by 8 bases, with 21 bases between the two germline ends. The CDR3 loop spans 18 amino acids. CDR3: CATSDLHRPSVSRGELFF. The DNA of the CDR3 is TGTGCCACCAGTGATTTGCATAGGCCTAGCGTATCGAGGGGGGAGCTGTTTTTT.

The CDR3 DNA sequence: TGTGCCAGCTCCTTTGTTGGAAACACCATATATTTT. Protein: CASSFVGNTIYF. The genes are TRBV19 and TRBJ1-3; D is ambiguous. V was trimmed by 9 bases and J by 3 bases, leaving 9 bases between them. This CDR3 contains 12 residues. CDR1 and CDR2 from the germline V gene are LNHDA and SQIVND (reference sequence). The variable domain in full, with the rest retrieved from reference TRBV19 and TRBJ1-3, is DGGITQSPKYLFRKEGQNVTLSCEQNLNHDAMYWYRQDPGQGLRLIYYSQIVNDFQKGDIAEGYSVSREKKESFPLTVTSAQKNPTAFYLCASSFVGNTIYFGEGSWLTVV.

The CDR3 protein is CASSSTRGQFF. As DNA, the CDR3 is TGTGCCAGCAGTTCTACGAGAGGGCAGTTCTTC. V usage is TRBV28 and J usage is TRBJ2-1; no clear D. The V gene's germline CDR1 is MDHEN and CDR2 SYDVKM. The V and J ends lost 4 bases and 12 bases respectively, with 10 bases between them. The CDR3 is 11 residues long.

The chain joins TRBV4-1 to TRBJ2-1; TRBD2 matches at 10 bases. CDR3 length equals 16 residues. CDR1 and CDR2 (germline): MGHRA, YSYEKL. After removal of 4 bases from V and 9 bases from J, the junction contained 12 bases not matched to a gene. CDR3 region: CASSRSPGTSDREQFF. Written as DNA, the CDR3 is TGCGCCAGCAGCCGTTCACCCGGGACTAGCGATCGTGAGCAGTTCTTC.

The J gene is TRBJ2-5, the V gene TRBV15; 8 bases align to TRBD2. This CDR3 is 16 amino acids long. CDR1 LNHNV and CDR2 YYDKDF come from the germline V gene (reference sequence). Unmatched junction bases numbered 15, after V lost 5 bases and J lost 7 bases. The CDR3 region has the DNA TGTGCCACCAGCGGCTCCGGGACTAGGGTTTTTGGGACCCAGTACTTC. Translated: CATSGSGTRVFGTQYF.

The chain is built from TRBV5-1 and TRBJ1-2; D remains ambiguous. Trimming cost V 3 bases and J 2 bases, with 20 bases left between them. Germline V gives CDR1 SGHRS, CDR2 YFSETQ. The CDR3 totals 17 residues. The CDR3 region has the DNA TGCGCCAGCAGCTATGCACCTAAGGCGACTAGCAACTATGGCTACACCTTC. Translating it yields CASSYAPKATSNYGYTF.

This clone showed up just a few times. The chain uses TRBV5-1 and TRBJ1-2; a weak D match, TRBD1 (6 bases). Looked up from germline, CDR1 is SGHRS and CDR2 is YFSETQ. V lost 4 bases and J lost 0, with 16 bases in between. This CDR3 spans 16 amino acids. The CDR3 DNA sequence: TGCGCCAGCAGCGTAGGGTTGTACAGGGCTAACTATGGCTACACCTTC. Protein product: CASSVGLYRANYGYTF.

About this clone: The same CDR3 can be traced to other DNA sequences in this sample. The genes are TRBV9 and TRBJ2-2, with D possibly matching TRBD2 (5 bases). CDR1 and CDR2 (germline): SGDLS, YYNGEE. The CDR3 sequence is 15 residues long. The ends were cut back, 6 bases at V and 5 bases at J, with 17 bases in the middle. The CDR3 DNA is TGTGCCAGCAACACTGCCCCGGGCGGGACCGGGGAGCTGTTTTTT. Protein product: CASNTAPGGTGELFF. Drawing the rest from reference TRBV9 and TRBJ2-2, the complete variable domain is DSGVTQTPKHLITATGQRVTLRCSPRSGDLSVYWYQQSLDQGLQFLIQYYNGEERAKGNILERFSAQQFPDLHSELNLSSLELGDSALYFCASNTAPGGTGELFFGEGSRLTVL.

V is TRBV6-2 or TRBV6-3 and J is TRBJ2-7, with D unresolved. Trimming removed 6 bases at V and 5 bases at J, with 17 bases between. CDR3 length: 14 amino acids. From germline, CDR1 is MNHEY and CDR2 SVGEGT. This CDR3 reads CASSPAYYFHEQYV. CDR3 DNA sequence: TGTGCCAGCAGCCCCGCGTACTACTTCCACGAGCAGTACGTC.

CDR3 sequence reads: CASSPDQGNGYTF. The CDR3 DNA is TGTGCCAGCTCACCAGACCAGGGCAATGGCTACACCTTC. The chain employs TRBV18 and TRBJ1-2; D might be TRBD1 (5 bases). V was shortened by 2 bases and J by 6 bases, with 10 bases between the two germline ends. Germline V gives CDR1 KGHSH, CDR2 LQKENI. This CDR3 has 13 amino acids.

This clone was counted a few times. The chain links TRBV7-2 to TRBJ1-4, with D uncertain. There are 14 residues in the CDR3. Germline CDR1 reads SGHTA; CDR2 reads FQGNSA. V was pared by 3 bases and J by 8 bases, with 13 bases between. CDR3 in amino acids: CASSLVMVPEKLFF. CDR3 in DNA: TGTGCCAGCAGCTTGGTTATGGTTCCCGAAAAACTGTTTTTT. The variable domain in full, completed from reference TRBV7-2 and TRBJ1-4, reads GAGVSQSPSNKVTEKGKDVELRCDPISGHTALYWYRQSLGQGLEFLIYFQGNSAPDKSGLPSDRFSAERTGGSVSTLTIQRTQQEDSAVYLCASSLVMVPEKLFFGSGTQLSVL.

J is TRBJ2-1 and V is TRBV9; D is unresolved. The germline CDR1 and CDR2 sequences are SGDLS and YYNGEE. The CDR3 is 13 residues long. V was pared by 3 bases and J by 7 bases, with 11 bases between. The CDR3 nucleotides read TGTGCCAGCAGCGCCCCCCATCGGAATGAGCAGTTCTTC. Translation: CASSAPHRNEQFF.

The CDR3 reads CASSYQAGSAYEQYV. The CDR3, as DNA: TGTGCCAGCAGTTATCAAGCGGGTTCTGCCTACGAGCAGTACGTC. The chain couples TRBV6-5 to TRBJ2-7; D is perhaps TRBD2 (6 bases). Germline values: CDR1 MNHEY, CDR2 SVGAGI. The CDR3 is 15 residues long. V was pared by 3 bases and J by 2 bases, with 14 bases between.

The CDR3 protein is CASSLRATSSYNSPLHF. The CDR3 bases are TGTGCCAGCAGTTTAAGGGCCACGAGCTCCTATAATTCACCCCTCCACTTT. The chain recombines TRBV27 with TRBJ1-6; D is unresolved. The germline V gene has CDR1 MNHEY and CDR2 SMNVEV (reference sequence). The CDR3 covers 17 residues. The V end was cut by 2 bases, the J end by 0 bases, with 11 bases between.

The chain carries TRBV11-2 and TRBJ1-1, with D perhaps TRBD1 (5 bases). The CDR3 runs to 15 residues. With 1 base removed from V and 0 bases from J, the gap between germline ends came to 9 bases. Germline CDR1 is SGHAT and CDR2 is FQNNGV. CDR3 DNA: TGTGCCAGCAGCTTAGGGGGCCTTTTGAACACTGAAGCTTTCTTT. Amino acid sequence: CASSLGGLLNTEAFF. Full variable domain (missing parts from reference TRBV11-2 and TRBJ1-1): EAGVAQSPRYKIIEKRQSVAFWCNPISGHATLYWYQQILGQGPKLLIQFQNNGVVDDSQLPKDRFSAERLKGVDSTLKIQPAKLEDSAVYLCASSLGGLLNTEAFFGQGTRLTVV.

J is TRBJ1-3 and V is TRBV10-3; perhaps TRBD1 as D (5 bases). CDR1 and CDR2 from the germline V gene are ENHRY and SYGVKD. Trimming pared 11 bases from V and 4 bases from J, leaving 15 bases between. The CDR3 contains 13 residues. CDR3 region: CALKWGEGNTIYF. CDR3 coding DNA: TGTGCCCTTAAGTGGGGGGAAGGAAACACCATATATTTT.

The chain recombines TRBV27 with TRBJ1-6; D is ambiguous. Between the trimmed V and J ends, which lost 6 bases and 3 bases, there was a span of 9 bases. Germline V CDR1 and CDR2: MNHEY, SMNVEV (reference sequence). The CDR3 totals 14 residues. The CDR3 nucleotides are TGTGCCAGCAGACTAGGGCGCTATAATTCACCCCTCCACTTT. Its protein product is CASRLGRYNSPLHF.

CDR3 in amino acids: CSALRGREQFF. As DNA, the CDR3 is TGCAGTGCTCTCAGAGGTAGGGAGCAGTTCTTC. This sequence joins TRBV20-1 and TRBJ2-1, with D hard to call. Germline V CDR1 and CDR2: DFQATT, SNEGSKA (reference sequence). V shed 5 bases and J shed 10 bases, with 12 bases lying between them. The CDR3 loop spans 11 amino acids.

V usage is TRBV10-2 and J usage is TRBJ1-5, with D unclear. There are 14 residues in the CDR3. The V and J ends lost 10 bases and 2 bases respectively, with 15 bases between them. From germline, CDR1 is WSHSY and CDR2 SAAADI. CDR3: CATATGLGNQPQHF. The CDR3, as DNA: TGCGCCACCGCGACCGGACTTGGCAATCAGCCCCAGCATTTT.